This T cell receptor (beta chain) was documented in a study of early T cells in non-severe SARS-CoV-2 infection. Each CDR3 protein is one row after TCRdb ran MiXCR on the 5' RACE reads. The data show about 26,000 distinct CDR3 sequences, roughly 4.1% seen once. This clonotype was counted many times. In germline, CDR1 is SGHTA, CDR2 FQGNSA. This CDR3 has 13 residues. With V trimmed by 5 bases and J by 9 bases, 6 bases remained unmatched. V usage is TRBV7-2 and J usage is TRBJ2-4, with 8 bases lining up with TRBD1. The sequencing input was whole blood. The clonotype originates from an adult who was a healthcare worker with PCR-confirmed SARS-CoV-2 infection or an uninfected control (not recorded which). Written as DNA, the CDR3 is TGTGCCAGCAGCCCCCGACAGGGGAGCATTCAGTACTTC. Residues: CASSPRQGSIQYF.